A selection of T cell receptor beta chains follows, all from one sample in a study of radiation and T cells in renal cell carcinoma. The table came from immunoSEQ multiplex PCR; TCRdb's copy has only in-frame clones and leaves some out. The table includes approximately 120,000 clones, roughly 80% detected once. The sample was blood, taken from a patient whose treatment included radiotherapy and nephrectomy. The origin of the receptors is a woman aged 55-69 years with renal cell carcinoma. CDR3s include the opening cysteine and the closing phenylalanine or tryptophan. The D gene is left open where the match is weak. Size is omitted from some rows. Given values are once, few, many or a class for expanded clones.

size: -; V: TRBV5-4; D: -; J: TRBJ1-3; length: 15; DNA: TGTGCCAGCAGCAAGGAAGGGGTTTCTGGAAACACCATATATTTT; CDR3: CASSKEGVSGNTIYF
size: many; V: TRBV19; D: -; J: TRBJ2-1; length: 15; DNA: TGTGCCAGTAGTATGGAGACGAGCTCCTACAATGAGCAGTTCTTC; CDR3: CASSMETSSYNEQFF
size: few; V: TRBV30; D: TRBD1; J: TRBJ1-1; length: 15; DNA: TGTGCCTGGCGTTTCCGGGACAGGGAGAACACTGAAGCTTTCTTT; CDR3: CAWRFRDRENTEAFF
size: -; V: TRBV21-1; D: -; J: TRBJ2-7; length: 16; DNA: TGTGCCAGCAGCAAAGGACCTGACAGCAGTTCCTACGAGCAGTACTTC; CDR3: CASSKGPDSSSYEQYF
size: -; V: TRBV30; D: TRBD1; J: TRBJ1-5; length: 14; DNA: TGTGCCTGGAGTGTAAAACAGGGGAAGCAGCCCCAGCATTTT; CDR3: CAWSVKQGKQPQHF
size: once; V: TRBV2; D: TRBD1; J: TRBJ1-3; length: 15; DNA: TGTGCCAGCAGTCCGGACAGGGTCCCTGGAAACACCATATATTTT; CDR3: CASSPDRVPGNTIYF
size: -; V: TRBV5-1; D: TRBD1; J: TRBJ2-7; length: 13; DNA: TGCGCCAGCTCTTCCACAGGGGGCTACGAGCAGTACTTC; CDR3: CASSSTGGYEQYF
size: -; V: TRBV19; D: -; J: TRBJ1-2; length: 9; DNA: TGTGCCAGTAATGCAGGCTACACCTTC; CDR3: CASNAGYTF
size: medium-sized; V: TRBV19; D: -; J: TRBJ1-2; length: 15; DNA: TGTGCCAGTAGTATCGAGGACGGGCCCATCTATGGCTACACCTTC; CDR3: CASSIEDGPIYGYTF
size: -; V: TRBV30; D: TRBD1; J: TRBJ2-7; length: 12; DNA: TGTGCCTGGAGCCGCACAGGGGCCGAGCAGTACTTC; CDR3: CAWSRTGAEQYF
size: -; V: TRBV2; D: TRBD1; J: TRBJ1-4; length: 14; DNA: TGTGCCAGCAGTGAAGGGACAGGGCTTGAAAAACTGTTTTTT; CDR3: CASSEGTGLEKLFF
size: -; V: TRBV28; D: TRBD1; J: TRBJ1-1; length: 13; DNA: TGTGCCAGCACTTCCGGGACAGGGGGTGAAGCTTTCTTT; CDR3: CASTSGTGGEAFF
size: once; V: TRBV5-1; D: TRBD2; J: TRBJ2-2; length: 17; DNA: TGCGCCAGCAGCGCCCCTAGCGGGGGGGCCTCGGGCGGGGAGCTGTTTTTT; CDR3: CASSAPSGGASGGELFF
size: -; V: TRBV5-6; D: TRBD1; J: TRBJ2-1; length: 15; DNA: TGTGCCAGCACCACCCCGGGACAGGCCTACAATGAGCAGTTCTTC; CDR3: CASTTPGQAYNEQFF
size: -; V: TRBV2; D: -; J: TRBJ1-1; length: 15; DNA: TGTGCCAGCTCCGCCGGGGTTTGGCAGGGCAGTATGGCTTTCTTT; CDR3: CASSAGVWQGSMAFF
size: once; V: TRBV27; D: -; J: TRBJ2-1; length: 14; DNA: TGTGCCAGCAGCCCGGGTATTAGACAGGCCCTTAGGATCTTC; CDR3: CASSPGIRQALRIF
size: -; V: TRBV15; D: -; J: TRBJ1-1; length: 13; DNA: TGTGCCACCTCCCCACGGGCCGACAGTGAAGCTTTCTTT; CDR3: CATSPRADSEAFF
size: few; V: TRBV2; D: -; J: TRBJ1-5; length: 10; DNA: TGTGCCAGCGGGAATCAGCCCCAGCATTTT; CDR3: CASGNQPQHF
size: -; V: TRBV27; D: TRBD2; J: TRBJ2-3; length: 12; DNA: TGTGCCAGCAGTTTTTCAAGCGGGGCGCAGTATTTT; CDR3: CASSFSSGAQYF
size: few; V: TRBV19; D: -; J: TRBJ1-1; length: 12; DNA: TGTGCCAGTAGTATACCACGGGCTGAAGCTTTCTTT; CDR3: CASSIPRAEAFF
size: once; V: TRBV27; D: TRBD1; J: TRBJ2-7; length: 16; DNA: TGTGCCAGCAGTCGCCGGACAGGGTCGAGCTCCTACGAGCAGTACTTC; CDR3: CASSRRTGSSSYEQYF